The TCR beta chain under discussion was sequenced for a study of shared T cell receptors in the human thymus (dated by TCRdb to the early 2020s). Concerning the study at large: The study examined how self-reactive, shared T-cell receptor alpha chains are generated in the human thymus.

Library preparation used the immunoSEQ multiplex PCR assay. TCRdb took this table from immuneACCESS and kept in-frame rearrangements with V and J called. Such tables lack part of the clones; where checked against another copy, unresolved V genes explain under half of the gap, and the rest is unexplained. The sample table lists about 380,000 clones, 95% of them with a count of one. Of the sample, approximately 0.02% is held by the ten largest clones. This clone was detected once. The target of this receptor is not known. There are no base qualities to consult, and no much larger clone falls within one base. For CDR1 and CDR2, the germline V gene lists SGDLS and YYNGEE. The germline V and J ends show losses of 0 bases and 4 bases respectively, and no gene match explains 5 bases of the junction. From its cysteine to its phenylalanine, the CDR3 spans 16 amino acids. Only the CDR3 DNA stays, 48 bases, in frame from base 1.

The V and J genes are TRBV9 and TRBJ2-2, with 8 middle bases fitting TRBD1. This TCR was recovered from a human donor. Sequenced: thymocytes. The DNA sequence is given as TGTGCCAGCAGCGTAGACAGGGGGGCCCGCACCGGGGAGCTGTTTTTT. Its protein product is CASSVDRGARTGELFF.